The clone carrying this T cell receptor beta chain showed up just a few times. Its antigen is undetermined. This sample is part of a study of T-cell reconstitution after alpha-beta-depleted transplantation in children. Whole-study findings and limits: Newly produced T cells mostly accounted for T-cell counts and diversity one year post-transplant. After transplant, at about two months, alpha-beta T cells were reportedly derived from several hundred expanded graft clones.

Unique molecular identifiers were built into the TCRbeta library. TCRdb used MiXCR to reprocess the PCR reads, holding one entry per CDR3 protein. This table has about 830,000 distinct CDR3 sequences, roughly 15% appearing once. Trimming stripped 4 bases from V and 0 bases from J, with 12 bases between. The CDR3 has 15 amino acids. Germline CDR1 is LGHDT and CDR2 is YNNKEL (reference sequence). This TCR came from a male patient between 10 and 17 years old who had a stem cell transplant for acute lymphoblastic leukemia, so the T cells may come from the graft donor. V and J are TRBV3-1 and TRBJ1-1, with no clear D. The sample consisted of PBMCs, mostly from graft donor cells, taken 360 days after TCRalphabeta/CD19-depleted stem cell transplant. CDR3 DNA: TGTGCCAGCAGCCCAGGACTCGTCATGAACACTGAAGCTTTCTTT. Translating gives CASSPGLVMNTEAFF.